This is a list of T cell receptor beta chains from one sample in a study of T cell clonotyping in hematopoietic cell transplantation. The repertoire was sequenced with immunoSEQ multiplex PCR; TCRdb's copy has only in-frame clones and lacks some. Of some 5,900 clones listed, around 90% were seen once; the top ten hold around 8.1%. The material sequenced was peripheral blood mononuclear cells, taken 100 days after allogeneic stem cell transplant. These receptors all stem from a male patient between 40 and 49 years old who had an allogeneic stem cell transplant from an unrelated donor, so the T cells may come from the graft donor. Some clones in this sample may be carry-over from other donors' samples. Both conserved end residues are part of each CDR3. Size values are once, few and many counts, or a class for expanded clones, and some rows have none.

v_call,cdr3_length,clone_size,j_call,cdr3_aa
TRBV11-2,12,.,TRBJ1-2,CASSLVGNGYTF
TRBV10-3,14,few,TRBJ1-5,CAISTGDPNQPQHF
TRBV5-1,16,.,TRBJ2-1,CASSPRLAGVYNEQFF
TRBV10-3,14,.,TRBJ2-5,CAIRGAGGAETQYF
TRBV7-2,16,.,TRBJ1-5,CASSTGGSGLGRPQHF
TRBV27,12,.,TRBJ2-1,CASTAGGHEQFF
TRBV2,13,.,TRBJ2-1,CASSWTGYNEQFF
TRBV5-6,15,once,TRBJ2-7,CASRIGTGGSYEQYF
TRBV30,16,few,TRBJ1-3,CAWSGGRWMEGNTIYF
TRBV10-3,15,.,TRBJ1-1,CAISESQSLSTEAFF
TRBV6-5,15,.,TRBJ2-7,CASSYAGTGPGRQYF
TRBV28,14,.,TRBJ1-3,CASSSTGAGNTIYF
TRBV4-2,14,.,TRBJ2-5,CASSQGAGWETQYF
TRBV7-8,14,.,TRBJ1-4,CASSLGPTNEKLFF
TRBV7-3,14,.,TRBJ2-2,CASSLTRNTGELFF
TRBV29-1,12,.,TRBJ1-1,CSVQEANTEAFF
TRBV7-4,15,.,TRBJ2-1,CASSLVGTSPNQEFF
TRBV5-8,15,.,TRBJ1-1,CASSPFLSSGTEAFF
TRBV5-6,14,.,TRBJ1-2,CASSSRDRGYGYTF
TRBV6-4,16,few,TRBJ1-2,CASSDTPQPFNYGYTF
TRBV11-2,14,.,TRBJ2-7,CASSTGPRSYEQYF
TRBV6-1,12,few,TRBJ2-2,CASSLGPEELFF
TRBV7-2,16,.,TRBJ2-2,CASSRTGTGGTGELFF
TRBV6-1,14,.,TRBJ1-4,CASSPDRINEKLFF
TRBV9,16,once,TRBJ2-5,CASSAPLGFAQETQYF
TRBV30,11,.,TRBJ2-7,CAWSVGSEQYF
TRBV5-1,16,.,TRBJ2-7,CASSWTRTSGPGEQYF
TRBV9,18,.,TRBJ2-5,CASSVSYDGGAPQETQYF
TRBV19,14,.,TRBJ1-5,CASSTTGRNQPQHF
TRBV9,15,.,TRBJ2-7,CASSVGSGGTGEQYF
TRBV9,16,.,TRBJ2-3,CASSSGLAGNTDTQYF
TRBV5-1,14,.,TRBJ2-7,CASGIRQGGDEQYF
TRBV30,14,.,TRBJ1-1,CAWSRWERGTEAFF
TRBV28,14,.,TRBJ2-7,CASSERQGPYEQYF
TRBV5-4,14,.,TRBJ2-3,CASSLGWGPDTQYF
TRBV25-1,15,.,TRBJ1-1,CASSDGPSSNTEAFF
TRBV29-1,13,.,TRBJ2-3,CSVGVGITDTQYF
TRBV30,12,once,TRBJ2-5,CAWRALSETQYF
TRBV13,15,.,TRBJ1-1,CASSAFDRPNTEAFF
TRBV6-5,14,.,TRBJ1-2,CASSPLAGNYGYTF
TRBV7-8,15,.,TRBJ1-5,CASSPRSGGGQPQHF
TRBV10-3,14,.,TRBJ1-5,CAISEQISNQPQHF
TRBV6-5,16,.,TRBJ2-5,CASSYTGTGKGETQYF
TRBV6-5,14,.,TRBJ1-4,CASSYKQGLEKLFF
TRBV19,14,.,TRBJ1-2,CASSIGDRYYGYTF
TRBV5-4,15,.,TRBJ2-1,CASSGSGTNYNEQFF